The 18 T cell receptor beta chains below come from one sample, sequenced in a study of T cell responses to AZD1222 COVID-19 vaccine. TCRdb keeps only in-frame clones here, not all; method: immunoSEQ multiplex PCR. There are roughly 100,000 clones in the sample; around 91% occur only once, and about 5% lies in the top ten. The sample in question was peripheral blood, obtained on day 0 of AZD1222 vaccination. The receptors were gathered from an adult in good health.

The V call is TRBV9, the J call TRBJ1-2; maybe TRBD1 (5 bases). Germline CDR1 and CDR2: SGDLS and YYNGEE. V was pared by 7 bases and J by 6 bases, with 16 bases between. The CDR3 extends over 13 amino acids. The CDR3 DNA sequence: TGTGCCAGCTCAAGGGCGGGGGGTGATGGCTACACCTTC. It translates to CASSRAGGDGYTF.

V is TRBV28 and J is TRBJ1-6; D is ambiguous. The CDR3 sequence is 12 residues long. Between the trimmed V and J ends, which lost 7 bases and 7 bases, there was a span of 8 bases. CDR1 MDHEN and CDR2 SYDVKM come from the germline V gene. In DNA, the CDR3 is TGTGCCAGCACCCCGCGCAATTCACCCCTCCACTTT. It is translated as CASTPRNSPLHF.

The chain links TRBV3-1 (or the pseudogene TRBV3-2) to TRBJ1-4; D possibly corresponds to TRBD1 (5 bases). The germline V and J ends were trimmed by 7 bases and 6 bases, with 9 bases remaining between them. The germline gives CDR1 LGHDT, CDR2 YNNKEL (reference sequence). The CDR3 covers 12 residues. The CDR3 nucleotides read TGTGCCAGCATAGGGGCAGATGAAAAACTGTTTTTT. It encodes CASIGADEKLFF.

The V call is TRBV3-1 (or the pseudogene TRBV3-2), the J call TRBJ2-1, with a possible D match to TRBD1 (6 bases). Trimming pared 2 bases from V and 9 bases from J, leaving 11 bases between. This CDR3 region has 13 residues. Looked up from germline, CDR1 is LGHDT and CDR2 is YNNKEL (reference sequence). CDR3 residues: CASSQQGLGEQFF. CDR3 coding DNA: TGTGCCAGCAGCCAACAGGGGTTGGGTGAGCAGTTCTTC.

This rearrangement joins TRBV27 to TRBJ2-5, with 8 nucleotides matching TRBD2. The CDR3 runs 15 residues. Per germline, CDR1 MNHEY and CDR2 SMNVEV (reference sequence). J gave up 5 bases and V 3 bases, and 8 bases lay outside the gene matches. This chain's CDR3 is CASSFVRGGGETQYF. As DNA, the CDR3 is TGTGCCAGCAGTTTCGTTCGGGGGGGCGGGGAGACCCAGTACTTC.

This sequence joins TRBV9 and TRBJ2-2; D call uncertain. The germline V gene has CDR1 SGDLS and CDR2 YYNGEE. V was cut by 0 bases and J by 4 bases, with 4 bases left in between. This CDR3 has 13 residues. This CDR3 is CASSVGVTGELFF. The CDR3 DNA reads TGTGCCAGCAGCGTAGGGGTCACCGGGGAGCTGTTTTTT.

The chain links TRBV21-1 to TRBJ2-5; the table names TRBD1, a call not compared with the DNA. TRBV21-1 constitutes a pseudogene. CDR3 length: 17 amino acids. The CDR3 bases are TGTGCCAGCAGCAAAGAGGGGAACGAATACTACCAAGAGACCCAGTACTTC. Translation gives CASSKEGNEYYQETQYF.

The rearrangement uses TRBV27 and TRBJ2-7; D call uncertain. The V end was cut by 1 base, the J end by 9 bases, with 22 bases between. Germline CDR1 MNHEY, CDR2 SMNVEV (reference sequence). The CDR3 has 16 residues. The CDR3 here is CASSLYAQASPFRQYF. The CDR3 DNA is TGTGCCAGCAGTTTATACGCCCAGGCTTCGCCTTTTAGGCAGTACTTC.

The chain employs TRBV10-3 and TRBJ2-7; TRBD2 might be the D (6 bases). Trimming removed 3 bases from V and 3 bases from J, with 12 bases in between. The CDR3 is 14 residues long. Looked up from germline, CDR1 is ENHRY and CDR2 is SYGVKD. CDR3 sequence reads: CAISEQQTSYEQYF. The CDR3 region has the DNA TGTGCCATCAGTGAACAACAGACTAGCTACGAGCAGTACTTC.

The chain couples TRBV18 to TRBJ2-1; D is unresolved. Germline CDR1 KGHSH, CDR2 LQKENI. The V gene lost 0 bases and the J gene lost 4 bases, with 10 bases spanning the gap. This CDR3 spans 15 amino acids. The chain's CDR3 is CASSPPLRVYNEQFF. The CDR3 nucleotides read TGTGCCAGCTCACCACCTTTACGGGTATACAATGAGCAGTTCTTC.

The V and J genes are TRBV5-1 and TRBJ2-3; 11 bases fit TRBD2. This CDR3 is built from 18 residues. V was pared by 3 bases and J by 2 bases, with 11 bases of the junction left unmatched. Germline-derived CDR1 and CDR2 are SGHRS and YFSETQ. The CDR3 bases are TGCGCCAGCAGCTCCCAACTAGCGGGGGTCCTCCTCACAGATACGCAGTATTTT. It is translated as CASSSQLAGVLLTDTQYF.

This chain joins TRBV4-2 and TRBJ2-1; 11 bases are shared with TRBD2. Germline V CDR1 and CDR2: LGHNA, YNFKEQ. The CDR3 has 15 residues. The V and J ends lost 4 bases and 2 bases, in that order; junction bases with no gene match: 1. The CDR3 DNA is TGTGCCAGCAGCCCTAGCGGGGGGCCCTACAATGAGCAGTTCTTC. It is translated as CASSPSGGPYNEQFF.

The V and J genes are TRBV12-3 or TRBV12-4 and TRBJ1-6; TRBD1 might be the D (6 bases). V lost 6 bases to trimming and J lost 8 bases, with 11 bases between them. CDR3 length: 13 residues. CDR3 sequence (DNA): TGTGCCAGCAGAGCGGACAGAGATTCACCCCTCCACTTT. Translated, it gives CASRADRDSPLHF.

This sequence joins TRBV7-9 and TRBJ2-7; D is uncertain. V lost 4 bases and J 3 bases, leaving 10 bases between the germline ends. Looked up from germline, CDR1 is SEHNR and CDR2 is FQNEAQ (reference sequence). The CDR3 has 13 residues. The CDR3 loop reads CASSSLFDYEQYF. As DNA, the CDR3 is TGTGCCAGCAGCTCCCTCTTTGACTACGAGCAGTACTTC.

This chain links TRBV6-5 with TRBJ1-1, with D unclear. Deletions cut 4 bases from V and 3 bases from J, with 3 bases between. Per germline, CDR1 MNHEY and CDR2 SVGAGI. The CDR3 runs to 11 residues. CDR3 region: CASSSYTEAFF. Written as DNA, the CDR3 is TGTGCCAGCAGTTCCTACACTGAAGCTTTCTTT.

V and J are TRBV6-2 or TRBV6-3 and TRBJ2-3; 12 nucleotides agree with TRBD2. The V and J ends lost 6 bases and 7 bases, in that order; junction bases with no gene match: 14. Germline CDR1 MNHEY, CDR2 SVGEGT. This CDR3 has 17 amino acids. The CDR3 DNA follows: TGTGCCAGCAGCGCGACTAGCGGGGGACCCTGGAGCTATACGCAGTATTTT. Its protein is CASSATSGGPWSYTQYF.

The chain has TRBV19 and TRBJ2-3; D is unresolved. V was shortened by 3 bases and J by 4 bases, with 5 bases between the two germline ends. CDR3 size: 12 residues. Germline V gives CDR1 LNHDA, CDR2 SQIVND (reference sequence). DNA of the CDR3: TGTGCCAGTAGTATGAGGCCAGATACGCAGTATTTT. This gives the protein CASSMRPDTQYF.

This rearrangement joins TRBV18 to TRBJ2-1, with 7 bases that match TRBD1. Germline V gene lookup returns CDR1 KGHSH and CDR2 LQKENI. V shed 3 bases, J shed 5 bases, and the junction held 7 bases outside the gene matches. This CDR3 region has 15 residues. The CDR3 nucleotides are TGTGCCAGCTCACCCAACAGGGGAAGGGACAATGAGCAGTTCTTC. It codes for CASSPNRGRDNEQFF.